This T cell receptor (beta chain) was retrieved from a study of a mutant IDH1 vaccine in newly diagnosed glioma. With 8 bases removed from V and 1 base from J, the gap between germline ends came to 20 bases. The CDR3 covers 16 residues. Germline V gene lookup returns CDR1 LNHNV and CDR2 YYDKDF (reference sequence). Time point meaning: week 35, safety follow-up. Every single dose of the vaccine, 300 ug of mutant IDH1 20-mer peptide, came with topical imiquimod. Note on this clone: The target antigen is unknown.

The data were produced by immunoSEQ multiplex PCR, yet TCRdb's version contains in-frame clones alone and is incomplete. The sample lists about 60,000 clones, about four fifths occurring once. The source material was PBMCs, sampled from a glioma patient whose treatment included an IDH1 peptide vaccine. This sequence was found in a man in his forties or fifties with glioma. This sequence joins TRBV15 and TRBJ2-5; no reliable D call. This chain's CDR3 is CATPRPGRTVQETQYF. The CDR3 region has the DNA TGTGCCACCCCCCGACCCGGACGTACCGTCCAAGAGACCCAGTACTTC.